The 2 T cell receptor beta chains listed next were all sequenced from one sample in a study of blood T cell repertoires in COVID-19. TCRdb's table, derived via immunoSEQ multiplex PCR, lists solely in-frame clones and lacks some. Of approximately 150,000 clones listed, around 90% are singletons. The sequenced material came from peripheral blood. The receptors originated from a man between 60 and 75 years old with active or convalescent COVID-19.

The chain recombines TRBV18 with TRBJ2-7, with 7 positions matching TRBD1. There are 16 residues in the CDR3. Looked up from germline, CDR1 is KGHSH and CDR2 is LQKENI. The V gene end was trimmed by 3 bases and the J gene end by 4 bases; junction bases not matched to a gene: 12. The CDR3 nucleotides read TGTGCCAGCTCACCTGACAGGGCCTCGGCCACTTACGAGCAGTACTTC. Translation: CASSPDRASATYEQYF.

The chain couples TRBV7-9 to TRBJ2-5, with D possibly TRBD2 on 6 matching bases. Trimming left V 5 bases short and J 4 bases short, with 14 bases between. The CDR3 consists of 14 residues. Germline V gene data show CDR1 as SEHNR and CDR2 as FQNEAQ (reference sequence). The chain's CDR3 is CASSVKGGRETQYF. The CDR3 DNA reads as TGTGCCAGCAGCGTGAAAGGAGGGCGAGAGACCCAGTACTTC.